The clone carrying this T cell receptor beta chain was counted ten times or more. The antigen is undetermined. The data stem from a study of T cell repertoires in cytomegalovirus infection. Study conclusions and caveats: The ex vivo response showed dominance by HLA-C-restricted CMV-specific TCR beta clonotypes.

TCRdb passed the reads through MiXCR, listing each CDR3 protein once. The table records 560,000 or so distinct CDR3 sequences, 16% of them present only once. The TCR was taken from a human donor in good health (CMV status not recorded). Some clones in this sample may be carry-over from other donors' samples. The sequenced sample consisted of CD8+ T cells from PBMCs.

As DNA, the CDR3 is TGTGCCAGCAGCTCCCTGGCAGGGTCCGTTGGCTACACCTTC. Translation: CASSSLAGSVGYTF. The chain recombines TRBV7-9 with TRBJ1-2; TRBD1 is a possible D gene (5 bases). The V gene's germline CDR1 is SEHNR and CDR2 FQNEAQ (reference sequence). V was shortened by 4 bases and J by 7 bases, with 16 bases between the two germline ends. The CDR3 is 14 amino acids.